This T cell receptor (beta chain) emerged from a study of response to subunit inactivated influenza vaccine. One entry per CDR3 protein results from TCRdb running MiXCR on the RT-PCR reads. Of just under 550,000 distinct CDR3 sequences in the sample, roughly 25% were seen once. This clonotype was seen more than once but under ten times. From germline, CDR1 is SGHRS and CDR2 YFSETQ. This CDR3 contains 17 residues. The ends lost 4 bases at V and 2 bases at J; junction bases unmatched: 12. These data were likewise used in another study, on T cells expressing NK-cell markers. As that study records: Synthesis of TCR beta cDNA relied on 5'RACE template switching carrying UMIs. Six donors had dominant NKG2C+ clonotypes that comprised about 1.0-8% of their CD8+ T cells.

Sequenced here: CD4+ T cells sorted from PBMCs, sampled roughly 13 days after vaccination. The chain employs TRBV5-1 and TRBJ2-3; TRBD2 matches 8 bases. The clonotype comes from a man aged 45-65 years who received an inactivated influenza vaccine. The CDR3 bases are TGCGCCAGCAGCCCTCCAGCGGGGGCCCGTCTCACAGATACGCAGTATTTT. Translating it yields CASSPPAGARLTDTQYF.